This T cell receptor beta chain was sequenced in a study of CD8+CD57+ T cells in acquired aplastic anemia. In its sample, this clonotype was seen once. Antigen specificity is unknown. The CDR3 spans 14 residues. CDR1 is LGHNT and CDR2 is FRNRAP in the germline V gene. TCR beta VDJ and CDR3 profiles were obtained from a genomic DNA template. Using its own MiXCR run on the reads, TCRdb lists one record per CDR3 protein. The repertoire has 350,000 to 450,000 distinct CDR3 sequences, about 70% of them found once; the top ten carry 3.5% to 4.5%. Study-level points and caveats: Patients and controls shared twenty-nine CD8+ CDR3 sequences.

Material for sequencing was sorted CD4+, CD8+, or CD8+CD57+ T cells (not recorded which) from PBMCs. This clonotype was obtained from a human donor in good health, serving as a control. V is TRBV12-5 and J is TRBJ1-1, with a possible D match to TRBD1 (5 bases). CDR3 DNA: TGTGCCAGCAGATTACAGGAGGCAGATCCTGAAGCTTTCTTT. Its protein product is CASRLQEADPEAFF.